The 32 T cell receptor beta chains listed next were all sequenced from one sample in a study of T cell repertoires in cytomegalovirus infection. Which antigens these TCRs recognize remains unknown. TCRdb itself ran the reads through MiXCR, one entry per CDR3 protein. The repertoire consists of roughly 990,000 distinct CDR3 sequences, with around 30% occurring once and the leading ten covering roughly 13%. The specimen was cultured CD8+ T cells from PBMCs, collected from culture after CMV antigen stimulation. Receptors were obtained from a human donor in good health (CMV status not recorded). Some clones in this sample may be carry-over from other donors' samples.

This clonotype was seen once. V usage is TRBV7-3 and J usage is TRBJ2-1; 8 positions agree with TRBD2. The germline CDR1 and CDR2 sequences are SGHTA and FQGTGA. With V trimmed by 4 bases and J by 7 bases, 6 bases remained unmatched. This CDR3 has 14 residues. DNA for the CDR3: TGTGCCAGCAGCTACGGGACTAGTTTAAATGAGCAGTTCTTC. Protein product: CASSYGTSLNEQFF.

The CDR3 sequence: CASLTRHARGGNTGELFF. Written as DNA, the CDR3 is TGTGCCAGCCTCACCCGACACGCCAGGGGAGGGAACACCGGGGAGCTGTTTTTT. The chain couples TRBV27 to TRBJ2-2, with D perhaps matching TRBD1 or TRBD2 (6 bases each). The CDR3 is 18 amino acids. Trimming cost V 8 bases and J 1 base, with 23 bases left between them. The germline V gene has CDR1 MNHEY and CDR2 SMNVEV (reference sequence).

Only a few counts were recorded for this clonotype. The chain is built from TRBV6-1 and TRBJ1-1; D not certain. The CDR3 consists of 14 residues. Germline V gene sequence: CDR1 MNHNS, CDR2 SASEGT. V lost 1 base, J lost 4 bases, and 10 bases lay in between. This CDR3 reads CASSEGPYGTEAFF. The CDR3 DNA reads TGTGCCAGCAGTGAAGGACCCTATGGCACTGAAGCTTTCTTT.

At least ten counts were recorded for this clonotype. The rearrangement joins TRBV7-6 to TRBJ1-1; 8 nucleotides match TRBD1. Germline assignment: CDR1 SGHVS and CDR2 FNYEAQ. This CDR3 has 16 residues. After removal of 5 bases from V and 2 bases from J, the junction contained 10 bases not matched to a gene. The CDR3 here is CASSLGQGAGNTEAFF. The DNA of the CDR3 is TGTGCCAGCAGCCTAGGCCAGGGGGCGGGAAACACTGAAGCTTTCTTT.

This chain connects TRBV27 to TRBJ2-7; the match to TRBD1 covers 7 bases. CDR1 is MNHEY and CDR2 is SMNVEV in the germline V gene (reference sequence). V shed 5 bases, J shed 3 bases, and the junction held 16 bases outside the gene matches. CDR3 length: 17 amino acids. The CDR3 DNA sequence: TGTGCCAGCAGTCCCCACCGCGACAGGGAGAAGATCTACGAGCAGTACTTC. This sequence encodes CASSPHRDREKIYEQYF.

V and J are TRBV12-3 or TRBV12-4 and TRBJ1-4; TRBD1 aligns across 8 bases. The CDR3 sequence is 17 residues long. J lost 5 bases, V lost 6 bases, and 14 bases had no gene match. CDR3 sequence reads: CASSSYLQGALNEKLFF. CDR3 nucleotide sequence: TGTGCCAGCAGCTCTTATCTCCAGGGGGCGTTGAATGAAAAACTGTTTTTT.

The chain has TRBV11-2 and TRBJ2-7, with D uncertain. The CDR3 spans 12 residues. Trimming left V 8 bases short and J 2 bases short, with 10 bases between. The V gene's germline CDR1 is SGHAT and CDR2 FQNNGV. CDR3 coding DNA: TGTGCCAGCTCCCCCCACACCTACGAGCAGTACGTC. It specifies CASSPHTYEQYV.

V usage is TRBV28 and J usage is TRBJ2-7; 8 bases are a match to TRBD1. The V and J ends lost 0 bases and 3 bases, in that order; junction bases with no gene match: 7. The CDR3 is 16 amino acids. Germline-derived CDR1 and CDR2 are MDHEN and SYDVKM. DNA for the CDR3: TGTGCCAGCAGTTTATGGGGACAGGAGGGACTCTACGAGCAGTACGTC. This encodes CASSLWGQEGLYEQYV.

The chain has TRBV24-1 and TRBJ2-5, with 10 bases fitting TRBD1. J was trimmed by 5 bases and V by 4 bases; bases with no gene match: 6. CDR3 size: 15 residues. The germline V gene has CDR1 KGHDR and CDR2 SFDVKD. The CDR3 DNA sequence: TGTGCCACCAGTGAAGGACAGGGGGGATGGGAGACCCAGTACTTC. It translates to CATSEGQGGWETQYF.

The chain is built from TRBV5-1 and TRBJ1-6; TRBD1 agrees at 10 bases. V gave up 2 bases and J gave up 5 bases; unmatched junction bases: 4. In germline, CDR1 is SGHRS, CDR2 YFSETQ. The CDR3 spans 16 residues. The CDR3 sequence is CASSFRGQGNNSPLHF. For the CDR3, the DNA is TGCGCCAGCAGCTTCAGGGGACAGGGGAATAATTCACCCCTCCACTTT.

The rearrangement links TRBV10-3 to TRBJ2-1; TRBD1 matches at 8 bases. The CDR3 sequence is 14 residues long. Germline V gene sequence: CDR1 ENHRY, CDR2 SYGVKD. V lost 11 bases, J lost 7 bases, and 13 bases stayed unmatched. Here the CDR3 reads CAVQTGQGNNEQFF. As DNA, the CDR3 is TGTGCCGTTCAGACAGGACAGGGCAATAATGAGCAGTTCTTC.

This clonotype occurred a few times. The CDR3 DNA reads TGTGCCAGCAGATCCGACAGGGGTCGATTTCAGCCCCAGCATTTT. Protein sequence: CASRSDRGRFQPQHF. The rearrangement joins TRBV7-9 to TRBJ1-5; 8 bases map to TRBD1. Germline V gene sequence: CDR1 SEHNR, CDR2 FQNEAQ (reference sequence). The CDR3 contains 15 residues. After removal of 6 bases from V and 6 bases from J, the junction contained 10 bases not matched to a gene.

This clonotype was detected ten times or more. The chain employs TRBV7-6 and TRBJ2-5; weak D call: TRBD2 (6 bases). The ends were cut back, 4 bases at V and 4 bases at J, with 16 bases in the middle. Looked up from germline, CDR1 is SGHVS and CDR2 is FNYEAQ. The CDR3 length is 15 residues. The CDR3 nucleotides are TGTGCCAGCAGCTCCTTAGCGGTTCGGTCAGAGACCCAGTACTTC. It specifies CASSSLAVRSETQYF.

The J gene is TRBJ2-3, the V gene TRBV12-3 or TRBV12-4; TRBD2 aligns across 14 bases. This CDR3 contains 16 residues. V was clipped by 6 bases and J by 3 bases; unmatched bases: 5. CDR3 loop: CASRPRTSGGTDTQYF. CDR3 coding DNA: TGTGCCAGCAGACCTCGGACTAGCGGGGGGACAGATACGCAGTATTTT.

This clonotype turned up a few times. CDR3 bases: TGTGCCAGCAGTTTTCTGGGGAACGATGAAAAACTGTTTTTT. Translation: CASSFLGNDEKLFF. The rearrangement joins TRBV28 to TRBJ1-4; D is undetermined. CDR3 size: 14 residues. Germline values: CDR1 MDHEN, CDR2 SYDVKM. Trimming stripped 3 bases from V and 6 bases from J, with 11 bases between. Looking up the rest from reference TRBV28 and TRBJ1-4 gives the full variable domain: DVKVTQSSRYLVKRTGEKVFLECVQDMDHENMFWYRQDPGLGLRLIYFSYDVKMKEKGDIPEGYSVSREKKERFSLILESASTNQTSMYLCASSFLGNDEKLFFGSGTQLSVL.

This clonotype has just a few counts. The chain has TRBV6-5 and TRBJ2-1, with a tentative D call TRBD1 (6 bases). The V end lost 0 bases, the J end lost 3 bases, and 12 bases lay between the germline ends. The germline gives CDR1 MNHEY, CDR2 SVGAGI. The CDR3 totals 16 residues. CDR3 nucleotides: TGTGCCAGCAGTTACTCGCTACAGGGAAACTACAATGAGCAGTTCTTC. It specifies CASSYSLQGNYNEQFF.

The chain employs TRBV20-1 and TRBJ2-1; D may match TRBD1 or TRBD2 (5 bases each). CDR1 is DFQATT, CDR2 SNEGSKA, per germline (reference sequence). Trimming left V 0 bases short and J 3 bases short, with 15 bases between. The CDR3 totals 16 residues. CDR3 sequence reads: CSARERARAIYNEQFF. The CDR3 DNA reads as TGCAGTGCTAGAGAGCGGGCCAGGGCCATCTACAATGAGCAGTTCTTC.

This rearrangement joins TRBV14 to TRBJ2-5, with 10 bases aligning to TRBD1. The V and J ends lost 2 bases and 5 bases, in that order; junction bases with no gene match: 5. This CDR3 spans 15 amino acids. In germline, CDR1 is SGHDN, CDR2 FVKESK. CDR3 sequence: CASSQRPGQGETQYF. The CDR3 nucleotides are TGTGCCAGCAGCCAAAGACCGGGACAGGGGGAGACCCAGTACTTC.

This clonotype was observed at least ten times. The chain employs TRBV12-3 or TRBV12-4 and TRBJ1-2; D remains unclear. V was pared by 6 bases and J by 4 bases, with 21 bases between. The CDR3 is made up of 16 amino acids. CDR3 loop: CASSPALPGPSYGYTF. The CDR3 nucleotides read TGTGCCAGCAGCCCAGCTCTGCCCGGACCGAGCTATGGCTACACCTTC.

In this sample, this clonotype is medium-sized. J is TRBJ1-5 and V is TRBV7-2; a weak D match, TRBD1 (6 bases). This CDR3 is 15 amino acids long. Looked up from germline, CDR1 is SGHTA and CDR2 is FQGNSA. The V end lost 2 bases, the J end lost 2 bases, and 10 bases lay between the germline ends. CDR3 bases: TGTGCCAGCAGCTTAAGGGGGGCAGGCAATCAGCCCCAGCATTTT. Translating it yields CASSLRGAGNQPQHF.

This clonotype was picked up a small number of times. The chain couples TRBV7-2 to TRBJ1-4; TRBD1 might be the D (6 bases). Between the trimmed V and J ends, which lost 2 bases and 2 bases, there was a span of 9 bases. The CDR3 length is 15 residues. CDR1 is SGHTA and CDR2 is FQGNSA in the germline V gene. CDR3 sequence reads: CASSLWGATNEKLFF. The CDR3 coding sequence is TGTGCCAGCAGCTTATGGGGGGCTACTAATGAAAAACTGTTTTTT.

This chain uses TRBV27 with TRBJ2-5; 8 bases agree with TRBD1. There are 15 residues in the CDR3. V was clipped by 5 bases and J by 3 bases; unmatched bases: 8. The germline gives CDR1 MNHEY, CDR2 SMNVEV (reference sequence). DNA for the CDR3: TGTGCCAGCAGTCCGCATCAGGACAGGGAAGAGACCCAGTACTTC. Amino acids: CASSPHQDREETQYF.

The chain has TRBV5-4 and TRBJ2-7, with 10 nucleotides matching TRBD2. The trim removed 4 bases at V and 4 bases at J, leaving 5 bases unmatched. The CDR3 runs 14 residues. Looked up from germline, CDR1 is SGHNT and CDR2 is YYREEE (reference sequence). CDR3: CASSPSGGRYEQYV. The CDR3 region has the DNA TGTGCCAGCAGCCCTAGCGGGGGCCGTTACGAGCAGTACGTC.

The V and J genes are TRBV15 and TRBJ1-5; D gene uncertain. The V end was cut by 6 bases, the J end by 2 bases, with 11 bases between. The CDR3 loop spans 14 amino acids. Germline-derived CDR1 and CDR2 are LNHNV and YYDKDF (reference sequence). CDR3 loop: CATRIAERNQPQHF. The CDR3 DNA is TGTGCCACCAGAATAGCGGAACGCAATCAGCCCCAGCATTTT.

The chain employs TRBV6-2 or TRBV6-3 and TRBJ2-1; D ambiguous. V lost 6 bases, J lost 7 bases, and 10 bases lay in between. Germline V CDR1 and CDR2: MNHEY, SVGEGT. CDR3 size: 12 residues. The CDR3 coding sequence is TGTGCCAGCAGAGTTCGCCTGAATGAGCAGTTCTTC. This translates into CASRVRLNEQFF.

The J gene is TRBJ2-3, the V gene TRBV29-1; 8 bases are shared with TRBD1. Germline CDR1 reads SQVTM; CDR2 reads ANQGSEA. This CDR3 is built from 15 residues. With 2 bases clipped from V and 1 base from J, the junction kept 5 bases outside the gene matches. The CDR3 bases are TGCAGCGTTGAAAGGCAGGGGGCCCGCACAGATACGCAGTATTTT. This translates into CSVERQGARTDTQYF.

CDR3: CASSRDRPEQYF. For the CDR3, the DNA is TGCGCCAGCAGCCGGGACCGGCCAGAGCAGTACTTC. This chain uses TRBV10-2 with TRBJ2-7; D is possibly TRBD1 or TRBD2 (5 bases each). Germline loops: CDR1 WSHSY, CDR2 SAAADI. There are 12 residues in the CDR3. Trimming stripped 6 bases from V and 7 bases from J, with 13 bases between.

This clonotype was counted between two and nine times. The rearrangement links TRBV25-1 to TRBJ1-1; unclear D gene. This CDR3 contains 15 residues. CDR1 and CDR2 from the germline V gene are MGHDK and SYGVNS. V was trimmed by 2 bases and J by 0 bases, leaving 10 bases between them. CDR3 in amino acids: CASSEGKRLNTEAFF. The DNA of the CDR3 is TGTGCCAGCAGTGAAGGGAAACGGTTGAACACTGAAGCTTTCTTT. Combining the CDR3 with reference TRBV25-1 and TRBJ1-1 gives the whole variable domain EADIYQTPRYLVIGTGKKITLECSQTMGHDKMYWYQQDPGMELHLIHYSYGVNSTEKGDLSSESTVSRIRTEHFPLTLESARPSHTSQYLCASSEGKRLNTEAFFGQGTRLTVV.

The sample holds a few counts of this clonotype. The CDR3 is CASSSSGQRSYEQYF. CDR3 sequence (DNA): TGTGCCAGCAGCTCATCAGGGCAGCGGTCCTACGAGCAGTACTTC. V usage is TRBV7-9 and J usage is TRBJ2-7; D possibly matches TRBD1 or TRBD2 (5 bases each). This CDR3 has 15 residues. The germline CDR1 and CDR2 sequences are SEHNR and FQNEAQ (reference sequence). V gave up 4 bases and J gave up 1 base, with 14 bases separating them.

A remark on this clonotype: Sequence at one end of the junction differs from germline and may be a read error. V usage is TRBV7-6 and J usage is TRBJ2-7; the D gene is possibly TRBD1 (6 bases). The CDR3 covers 15 residues. Per the germline V gene, CDR1 is SGHVS and CDR2 is FNYEAQ. Here the CDR3 reads CVSSARLTGQYEQYF. The DNA of the CDR3 is TGTGTCAGCAGCGCTCGGTTGACAGGCCAGTACGAGCAGTACTTC.

The chain couples TRBV2 to TRBJ2-3, with TRBD2 as a possible D gene (5 bases). CDR3 length: 15 amino acids. Germline-derived CDR1 and CDR2 are SNHLY and FYNNEI. V lost 4 bases and J 0 bases, leaving 11 bases between the germline ends. This CDR3 is CASSGLASSTDTQYF. CDR3 in DNA: TGTGCCAGCAGTGGGCTAGCCAGTAGCACAGATACGCAGTATTTT.

With regard to this clonotype: Since a much larger clone is just one base distant, this may be a read error. The chain combines TRBV7-6 with TRBJ2-2; D is possibly TRBD2 (5 bases). This CDR3 spans 16 amino acids. Germline loops: CDR1 SGHVS, CDR2 FNYEAQ. The CDR3 sequence is CACSLGLAENTGELFF. CDR3 bases: TGTGCCTGCAGCTTAGGGCTAGCAGAGAACACCGGGGAGCTGTTTTTT.